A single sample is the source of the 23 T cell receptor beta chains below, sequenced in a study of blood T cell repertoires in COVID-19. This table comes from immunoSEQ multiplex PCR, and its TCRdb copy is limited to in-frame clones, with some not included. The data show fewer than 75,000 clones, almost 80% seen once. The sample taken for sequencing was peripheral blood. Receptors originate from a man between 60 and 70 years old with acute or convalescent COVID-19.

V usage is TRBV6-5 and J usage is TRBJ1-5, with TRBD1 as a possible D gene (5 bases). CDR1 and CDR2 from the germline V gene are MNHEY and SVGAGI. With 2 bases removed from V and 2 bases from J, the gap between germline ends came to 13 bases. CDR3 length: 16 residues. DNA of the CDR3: TGTGCCAGCAGTTACGGGGCAGGGATTGGCAATCAGCCCCAGCATTTT. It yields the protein CASSYGAGIGNQPQHF.

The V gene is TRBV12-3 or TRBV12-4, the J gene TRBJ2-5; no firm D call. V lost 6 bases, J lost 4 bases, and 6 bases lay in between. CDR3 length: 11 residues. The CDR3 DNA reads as TGTGCCAGCAGCCCCAGAGAGACCCAGTACTTC. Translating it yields CASSPRETQYF.

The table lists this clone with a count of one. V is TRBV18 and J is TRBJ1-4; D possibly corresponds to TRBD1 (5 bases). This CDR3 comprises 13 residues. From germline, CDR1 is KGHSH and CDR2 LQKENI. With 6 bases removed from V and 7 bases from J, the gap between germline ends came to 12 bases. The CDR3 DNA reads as TGTGCCAGCTCGCGGGGGGTTGGTGAAAAACTGTTTTTT. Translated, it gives CASSRGVGEKLFF.

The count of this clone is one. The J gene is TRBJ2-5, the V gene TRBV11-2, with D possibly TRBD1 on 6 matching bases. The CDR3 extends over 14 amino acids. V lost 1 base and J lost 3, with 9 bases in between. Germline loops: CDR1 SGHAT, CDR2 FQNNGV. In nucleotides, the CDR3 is TGTGCCAGCAGCTTAGGCAACAGGGAAGAGACCCAGTACTTC. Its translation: CASSLGNREETQYF.

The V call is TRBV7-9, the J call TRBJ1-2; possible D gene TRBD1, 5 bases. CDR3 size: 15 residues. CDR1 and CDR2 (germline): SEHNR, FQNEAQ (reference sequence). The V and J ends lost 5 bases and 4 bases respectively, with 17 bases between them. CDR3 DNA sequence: TGTGCCAGCAGCCCAGACAGCAACAGACGCTATGGCTACACCTTC. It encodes CASSPDSNRRYGYTF.

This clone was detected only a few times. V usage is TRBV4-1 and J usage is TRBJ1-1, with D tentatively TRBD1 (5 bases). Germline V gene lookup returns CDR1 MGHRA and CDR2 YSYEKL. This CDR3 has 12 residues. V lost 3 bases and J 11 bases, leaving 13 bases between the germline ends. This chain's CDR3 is CASSHLQGGAFF. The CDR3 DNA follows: TGCGCCAGCAGCCACCTCCAGGGAGGTGCTTTCTTT.

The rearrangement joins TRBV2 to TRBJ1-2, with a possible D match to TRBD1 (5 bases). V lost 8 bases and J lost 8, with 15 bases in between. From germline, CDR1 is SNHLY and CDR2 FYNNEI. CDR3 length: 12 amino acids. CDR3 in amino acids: CASGGGSGGYTF. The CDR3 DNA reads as TGTGCCAGCGGCGGGGGGTCGGGAGGCTACACCTTC.

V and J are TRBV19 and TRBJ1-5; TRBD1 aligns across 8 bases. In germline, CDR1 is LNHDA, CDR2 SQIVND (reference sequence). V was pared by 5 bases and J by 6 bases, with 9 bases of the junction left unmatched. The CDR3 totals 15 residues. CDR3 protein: CASSWGTGWRQPQHF. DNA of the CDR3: TGTGCCAGTAGTTGGGGGACAGGATGGCGTCAGCCCCAGCATTTT.

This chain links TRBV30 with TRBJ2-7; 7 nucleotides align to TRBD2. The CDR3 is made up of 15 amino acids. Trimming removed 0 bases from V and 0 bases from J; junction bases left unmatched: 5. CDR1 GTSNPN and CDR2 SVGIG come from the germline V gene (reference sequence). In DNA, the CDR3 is TGTGCCTGGAGTGTAGGAGCGGGGAGCTCCTACGAGCAGTACTTC. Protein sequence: CAWSVGAGSSYEQYF.

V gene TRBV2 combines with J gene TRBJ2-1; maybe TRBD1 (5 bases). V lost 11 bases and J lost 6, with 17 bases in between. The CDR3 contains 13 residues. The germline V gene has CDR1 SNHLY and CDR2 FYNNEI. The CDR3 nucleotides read TGTGCCTCCCAAGGGGTGGACGGCAATGAGCAGTTCTTC. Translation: CASQGVDGNEQFF.

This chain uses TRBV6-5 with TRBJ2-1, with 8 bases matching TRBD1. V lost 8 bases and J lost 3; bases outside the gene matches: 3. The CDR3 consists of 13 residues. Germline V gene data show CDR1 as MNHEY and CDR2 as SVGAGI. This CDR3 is CASRDRLYNEQFF. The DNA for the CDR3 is TGTGCCAGCCGGGACAGGCTCTACAATGAGCAGTTCTTC.

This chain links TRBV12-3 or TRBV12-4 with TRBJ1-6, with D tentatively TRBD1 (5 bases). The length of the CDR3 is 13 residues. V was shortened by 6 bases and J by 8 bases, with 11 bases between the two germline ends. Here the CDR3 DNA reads TGTGCCAGCAGAACCCCAGGGTATTCACCCCTCCACTTT. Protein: CASRTPGYSPLHF.

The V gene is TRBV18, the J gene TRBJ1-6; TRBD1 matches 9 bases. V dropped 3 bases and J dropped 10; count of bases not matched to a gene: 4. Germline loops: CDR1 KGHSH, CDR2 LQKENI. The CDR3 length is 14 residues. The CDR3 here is CASSPEGQGSPLHF. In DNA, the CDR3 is TGTGCCAGCTCACCGGAGGGACAGGGATCACCCCTCCACTTT.

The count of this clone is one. In DNA form, the CDR3 reads TGTGCCAGCTCACCCTCTAGGACAGGGGGCTTGTATGGCTACACCTTC. Protein sequence: CASSPSRTGGLYGYTF. V and J are TRBV18 and TRBJ1-2, with 11 bases fitting TRBD1. Germline trimming cut 3 bases from V and 5 bases from J; bases unmatched to any gene: 8. The germline V gene encodes CDR1 KGHSH and CDR2 LQKENI. The CDR3 is 16 amino acids. The full variable domain, rest sourced from reference TRBV18 and TRBJ1-2, is NAGVMQNPRHLVRRRGQEARLRCSPMKGHSHVYWYRQLPEEGLKFMVYLQKENIIDESGMPKERFSAEFPKEGPSILRIQQVVRGDSAAYFCASSPSRTGGLYGYTFGSGTRLTVV.

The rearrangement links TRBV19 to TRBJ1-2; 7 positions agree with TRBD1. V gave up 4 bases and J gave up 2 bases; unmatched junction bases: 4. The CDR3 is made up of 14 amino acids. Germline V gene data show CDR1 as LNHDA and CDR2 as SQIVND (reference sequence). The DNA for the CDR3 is TGTGCCAGTAGTAAACCGGGACAGAACTATGGCTACACCTTC. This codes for CASSKPGQNYGYTF.

The chain's CDR3 is CASSVQAPAFSYEQYF. The CDR3 region has the DNA TGTGCCAGCAGCGTACAGGCGCCTGCCTTTTCCTACGAGCAGTACTTC. V gene TRBV21-1 combines with J gene TRBJ2-7; the table calls TRBD1, which could not be checked here. TRBV21-1 constitutes a pseudogene. The CDR3 is 16 amino acids.

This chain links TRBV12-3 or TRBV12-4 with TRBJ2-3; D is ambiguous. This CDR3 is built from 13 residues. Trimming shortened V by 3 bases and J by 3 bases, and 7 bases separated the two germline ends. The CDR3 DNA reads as TGTGCCAGCAGTTTGTCGGTGACAGATACGCAGTATTTT. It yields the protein CASSLSVTDTQYF.

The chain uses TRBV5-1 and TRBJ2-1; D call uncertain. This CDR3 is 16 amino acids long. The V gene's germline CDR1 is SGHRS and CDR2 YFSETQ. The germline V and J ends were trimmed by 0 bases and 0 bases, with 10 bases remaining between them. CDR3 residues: CASSLDPSSSYNEQFF. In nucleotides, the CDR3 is TGCGCCAGCAGCTTGGATCCGTCGAGCTCCTACAATGAGCAGTTCTTC. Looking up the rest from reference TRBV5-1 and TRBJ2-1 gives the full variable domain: KAGVTQTPRYLIKTRGQQVTLSCSPISGHRSVSWYQQTPGQGLQFLFEYFSETQRNKGNFPGRFSGRQFSNSRSEMNVSTLELGDSALYLCASSLDPSSSYNEQFFGPGTRLTVL.

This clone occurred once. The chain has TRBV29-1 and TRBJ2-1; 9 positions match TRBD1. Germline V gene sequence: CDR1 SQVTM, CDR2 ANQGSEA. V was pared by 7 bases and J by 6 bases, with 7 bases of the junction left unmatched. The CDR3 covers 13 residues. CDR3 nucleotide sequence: TGCAGCGCGGGACAGGGAATGGGCAATGAGCAGTTCTTC. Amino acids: CSAGQGMGNEQFF.

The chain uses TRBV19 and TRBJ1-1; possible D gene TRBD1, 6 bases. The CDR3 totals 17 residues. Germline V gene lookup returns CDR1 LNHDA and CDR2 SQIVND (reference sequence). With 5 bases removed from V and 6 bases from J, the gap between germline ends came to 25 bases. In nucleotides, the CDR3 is TGTGCCAGTAGTCCCCAGCGAGGACAGCAGGGAAACGCTGAAGCTTTCTTT. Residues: CASSPQRGQQGNAEAFF.

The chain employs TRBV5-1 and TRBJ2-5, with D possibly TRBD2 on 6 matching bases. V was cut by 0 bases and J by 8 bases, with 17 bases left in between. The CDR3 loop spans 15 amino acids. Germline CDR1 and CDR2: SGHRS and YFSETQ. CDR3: CASSLGANGGDTQYF. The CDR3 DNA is TGCGCCAGCAGCTTGGGGGCGAATGGAGGGGATACCCAGTACTTC.

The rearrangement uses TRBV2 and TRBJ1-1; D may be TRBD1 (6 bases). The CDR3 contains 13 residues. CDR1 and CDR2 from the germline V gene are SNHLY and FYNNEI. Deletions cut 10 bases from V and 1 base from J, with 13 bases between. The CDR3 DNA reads TGTGCCACAGAACGGGGGGCGAACACTGAAGCTTTCTTT. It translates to CATERGANTEAFF.

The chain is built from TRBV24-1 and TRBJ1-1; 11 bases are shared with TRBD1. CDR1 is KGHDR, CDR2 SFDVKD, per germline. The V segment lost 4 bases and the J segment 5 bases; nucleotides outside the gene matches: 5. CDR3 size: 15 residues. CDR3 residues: CATSDAGTGGTEAFF. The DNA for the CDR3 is TGTGCCACCAGTGACGCCGGGACAGGGGGGACTGAAGCTTTCTTT.